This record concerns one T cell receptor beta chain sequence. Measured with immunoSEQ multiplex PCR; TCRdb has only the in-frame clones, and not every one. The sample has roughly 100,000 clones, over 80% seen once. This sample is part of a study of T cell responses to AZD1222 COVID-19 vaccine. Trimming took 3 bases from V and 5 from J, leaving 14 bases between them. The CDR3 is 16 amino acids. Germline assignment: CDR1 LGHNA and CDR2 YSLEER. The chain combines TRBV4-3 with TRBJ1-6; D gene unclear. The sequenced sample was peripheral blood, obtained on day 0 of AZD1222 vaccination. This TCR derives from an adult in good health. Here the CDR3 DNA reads TGCGCCAGCAGCCACAGACTGACGGAAAATAATTCACCCCTCCACTTT. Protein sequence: CASSHRLTENNSPLHF.